Below, 9 T cell receptor beta chains from the same sample are listed, as sequenced in a study of cytomegalovirus exposure and HLA in healthy donors. 60 Vbeta and 13 Jbeta primers were used in PCR. Assay: immunoSEQ multiplex PCR; the TCRdb copy retains only in-frame clones and omits some. Of around 150,000 clones detected, roughly 85% appear once; the ten largest clones hold about a tenth. The specimen was PBMCs. Receptor source: a man in his late teens or twenties in good health and CMV-seropositive.

This sequence joins TRBV18 and TRBJ2-2, with 12 bases aligning to TRBD1. After removal of 3 bases from V and 6 bases from J, the junction contained 2 bases not matched to a gene. This CDR3 is 15 amino acids long. CDR1 and CDR2 (germline): KGHSH, LQKENI. Here the CDR3 DNA reads TGTGCCAGCTCACCGGGGACAGGGGGCTCCGGGGAGCTGTTTTTT. Translation gives CASSPGTGGSGELFF.

V is TRBV6-5 and J is TRBJ2-3; D is uncertain. The CDR3 is 16 residues long. Germline assignment: CDR1 MNHEY and CDR2 SVGAGI. V lost 0 bases and J 0 bases, leaving 10 bases between the germline ends. This chain's CDR3 is CASSYSFATSTDTQYF. The CDR3 DNA reads as TGTGCCAGCAGTTACTCGTTTGCAACTAGCACAGATACGCAGTATTTT.

The chain has TRBV5-6 and TRBJ2-3; 10 nucleotides match TRBD2. This CDR3 region has 18 residues. Germline assignment: CDR1 SGHDT and CDR2 YYEEEE. V was pared by 4 bases and J by 4 bases, with 15 bases of the junction left unmatched. CDR3 nucleotides: TGTGCCAGCAGCGCCCTCAAGCGGGGGGGCCTCTTGCCAGATACGCAGTATTTT. Translated: CASSALKRGGLLPDTQYF.

The chain links TRBV5-6 to TRBJ2-7; D possibly corresponds to TRBD1 (7 bases). Germline CDR1 SGHDT, CDR2 YYEEEE. The V end was cut by 0 bases, the J end by 7 bases, with 14 bases between. The CDR3 consists of 14 residues. The CDR3 is CASSLAGRGEEQYF. CDR3 coding DNA: TGTGCCAGCAGCTTGGCGGGCAGGGGGGAGGAGCAGTACTTC.

CDR3 bases: TGTGCCAGCAGTGAAAGGGACAGGCCCCGGTCCTACGAGCAGTACTTC. Protein sequence: CASSERDRPRSYEQYF. V usage is TRBV6-1 and J usage is TRBJ2-7; 8 bases agree with TRBD1. From germline, CDR1 is MNHNS and CDR2 SASEGT. This CDR3 is built from 16 residues. V dropped 2 bases and J dropped 1; count of bases not matched to a gene: 7.

This clone has a handful of counts. The chain recombines TRBV19 with TRBJ2-3, with D perhaps TRBD1 (6 bases). The V gene's germline CDR1 is LNHDA and CDR2 SQIVND (reference sequence). Trimming removed 6 bases at V and 1 base at J, with 8 bases between. The CDR3 has 13 amino acids. In DNA form, the CDR3 reads TGTGCCAGTAGGAACAGGGGCACAGATACGCAGTATTTT. It is translated as CASRNRGTDTQYF.

The chain joins TRBV27 to TRBJ2-7; 9 bases are a match to TRBD1. The CDR3 runs 13 residues. Germline CDR1 is MNHEY and CDR2 is SMNVEV (reference sequence). V lost 4 bases and J lost 4; bases outside the gene matches: 2. CDR3 bases: TGTGCCAGCAGTTGGGGGACAGGGTACGAGCAGTACTTC. Protein product: CASSWGTGYEQYF.

This clone was counted a single time. The chain recombines TRBV5-1 with TRBJ2-5; D ambiguous. Deletions cut 0 bases from V and 5 bases from J, with 8 bases between. The V gene's germline CDR1 is SGHRS and CDR2 YFSETQ. This CDR3 spans 13 amino acids. The CDR3 DNA sequence: TGCGCCAGCAGCTTGGCAACTGTGGAGACCCAGTACTTC. Its protein product is CASSLATVETQYF.

DNA for the CDR3: TGTGCCAGCAGCTTAGAGTTGCTAGCGGCCCAGTACTTC. It specifies CASSLELLAAQYF. The gene calls are TRBV11-2 and TRBJ2-5, with TRBD2 matching 7 bases. CDR3 length equals 13 residues. Germline V gene data show CDR1 as SGHAT and CDR2 as FQNNGV. V lost 0 bases and J lost 9; bases outside the gene matches: 4.